This T cell receptor (beta chain) was documented in a study of blood T cell repertoires in COVID-19 (dated by TCRdb to about 2020). Turning to the overall study: The collaborator samples originated in the United States, Italy and Spain and spanned the acute and convalescent phases of COVID-19. The repertoires were made available in a free public database intended to serve as a resource for research on the immune response to SARS-CoV-2. The material from the prospective study consisted of cDNA or gDNA derived from T cells, B-cell-depleted T cells, or PBMCs. A de-identified subject ID, COVID-19 status, age in years and sex were almost always included in the sample metadata. The samples were drawn from two sources: the first 160 participants of the ongoing ImmuneRACE study, and 1,000 to 1,500 subjects contributed by 6 global collaborators. Where HLA class I and class II types were available, the types were taken from metadata supplied by the sample provider, not from assay-based typing. Subjects who had been exposed to COVID-19, were actively infected with it, or had recovered from it provided the deeply sampled blood TCRbeta repertoires that made up the dataset.

What the study reported, not specific to this receptor: Clinical and demographic metadata were provided uncurated, with the amount varying by source and participant.

This clone was seen only a few times. Its cognate antigen has yet to be identified. One base away there is no much larger clone; base qualities are not given. TCRbeta CDR3 regions were amplified from genomic DNA by means of the immunoSEQ Assay, a bias-controlled multiplex PCR. The original methods were these. Nucleated cell counts per sample were estimated from amplification of reference gene primers within the assay. To quantify the absolute abundance of each unique TCRbeta CDR3 rearrangement, sequence reads were collapsed and filtered. For each sample, productive Simpson clonality was calculated as the square root of Simpson's diversity index across productive rearrangements. TCRdb obtained this table from immuneACCESS and retained in-frame rearrangements with V and J assigned. These tables miss some clones; where compared with another copy, unresolved V genes account for less than half of the shortfall, and the remainder is unexplained. V, J and clone size derive from that table, while D and trimming were established from the DNA sequence. This sample is represented by around 270,000 clones; over 75% of them were singletons. The ten largest make up 2.5% to 4% of the sample.

Participants in the prospective study were enrolled through a virtual design, were aged roughly 18 to 100 years, and lived in about 25 United States geographic areas. In the prospective study, participants were assigned to cohorts based on the clinical history participants reported in a screening survey and a study questionnaire. Exposed participants had been in contact, within 2 weeks of entering the study, with a person who had a PCR-confirmed or clinician-diagnosed case of COVID-19. In the prospective study, whole blood, serum and a nasopharyngeal or oropharyngeal swab were collected from each participant by mobile phlebotomists. Participants in the prospective study had the option to provide additional blood draws and questionnaires over a roughly 2-month period. Prospective study blood samples were shipped either frozen or at room temperature before DNA extraction. The CDR1 and CDR2 encoded by the germline V gene are SGHTA and FQGNSA. The CDR3 measures 14 amino acids from cysteine to phenylalanine. Only the CDR3 region is kept as DNA, spanning 42 bases read in frame from base 1. V was cut back by 3 bases and J by 2 bases, leaving a gap of 7 bases between them.

The receptor comes from a woman in her forties who had been exposed to COVID-19. Sequencing input: PBMCs or T cells enriched from blood (not recorded which). In this chain, TRBV7-2 is recombined with TRBJ2-2; a weak D assignment points to TRBD1 (5 bases agree). The CDR3 protein sequence reads: CASSFGHNTGELFF. The nucleotide sequence is given as TGTGCCAGCAGCTTCGGACACAACACCGGGGAGCTGTTTTTT.